This T cell receptor beta chain is from a study of tumor-infiltrating lymphocytes in primary liver carcinoma. Study-level results: Overlap in tumor-adjacent and tumor-blood pairs fell below that of tumor region pairs.

Total RNA and DNA came together from roughly 20-30 mg of bulk tissue without cell sorting. TCR beta cDNA was prepared out of about 510 ng total RNA by means of a constant-region primer. Amplification in three nested multiplex PCR rounds with slightly modified ARM-PCR gave rise to TCR beta libraries. MiXCR was run by TCRdb on the multiplex PCR reads, yielding one entry per CDR3 protein. This table has 95,000 to 100,000 distinct CDR3 sequences, about 62% appearing once. With regard to this clonotype: Its antigen is currently unknown.

The sample taken for sequencing was liver tumor tissue from sampling region 2. Subset here: tumor region T2, inferior pole. The receptor was derived from a woman aged 55-75 years with primary liver carcinoma and hepatitis B virus infection.

The CDR3 here is CASSTAPGLVYQETQYF. As DNA, the CDR3 is TGTGCCAGTAGTACGGCTCCGGGACTCGTCTACCAAGAGACCCAGTACTTC. J is TRBJ2-5 and V is TRBV19; weak D call: TRBD2 (6 bases). V lost 4 bases and J 0 bases, leaving 18 bases between the germline ends. CDR3 length equals 17 residues. Germline CDR1 is LNHDA and CDR2 is SQIVND (reference sequence).